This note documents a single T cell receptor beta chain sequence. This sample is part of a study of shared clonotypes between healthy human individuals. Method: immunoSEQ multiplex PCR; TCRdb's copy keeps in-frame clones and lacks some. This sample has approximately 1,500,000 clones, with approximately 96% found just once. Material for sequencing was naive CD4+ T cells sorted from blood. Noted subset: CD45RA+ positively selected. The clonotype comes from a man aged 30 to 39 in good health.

The CDR3 coding sequence is TGCAGTGCTAGGGAGGTCTTGGCTCAGTTCTTC. It specifies CSAREVLAQFF. The V gene is TRBV20-1, the J gene TRBJ2-1; TRBD2 might be the D (5 bases). The CDR3 loop spans 11 amino acids. V gave up 3 bases and J gave up 13 bases, with 13 bases separating them. Germline V lookup: CDR1 DFQATT, CDR2 SNEGSKA (reference sequence).